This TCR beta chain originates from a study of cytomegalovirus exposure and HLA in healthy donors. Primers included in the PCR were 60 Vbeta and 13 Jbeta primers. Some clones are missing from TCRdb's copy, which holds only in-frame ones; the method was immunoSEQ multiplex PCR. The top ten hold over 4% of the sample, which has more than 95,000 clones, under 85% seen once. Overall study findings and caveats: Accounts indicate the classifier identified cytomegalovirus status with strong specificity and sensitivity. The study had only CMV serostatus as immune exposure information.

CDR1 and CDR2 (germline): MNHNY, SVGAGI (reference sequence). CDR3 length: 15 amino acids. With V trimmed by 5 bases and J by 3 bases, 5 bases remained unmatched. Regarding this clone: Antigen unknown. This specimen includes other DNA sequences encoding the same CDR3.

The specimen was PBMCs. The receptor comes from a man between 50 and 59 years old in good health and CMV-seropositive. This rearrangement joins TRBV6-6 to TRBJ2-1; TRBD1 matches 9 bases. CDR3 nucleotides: TGTGCCAGCAGTGATCGGGGACAGGGCTACAATGAGCAGTTCTTC. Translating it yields CASSDRGQGYNEQFF.